The 8 T cell receptor beta chains listed next were all sequenced from one sample in a study of siplizumab effects on memory and regulatory T cells. Method: immunoSEQ multiplex PCR; TCRdb's copy keeps in-frame clones and lacks some. This table holds over 95,000 clones, just under 95% found once. The sequenced material came from non-Treg CD4+ T cells sorted from blood. Receptors were obtained from a human donor in good health.

V and J are TRBV7-2 and TRBJ2-1; possibly TRBD1 or TRBD2 for D (7 bases each). The CDR3 runs 15 residues. Between the trimmed V and J ends, which lost 5 bases and 3 bases, there was a span of 14 bases. Germline lookup yields CDR1 SGHTA and CDR2 FQGNSA. The CDR3 nucleotides are TGTGCCAGCAGCCTGGGAGGGGGCATCTACAATGAGCAGTTCTTC. Translating gives CASSLGGGIYNEQFF.

This chain joins TRBV4-3 and TRBJ2-2; TRBD2 is a possible D gene (5 bases). The CDR3 length is 15 residues. Per the germline V gene, CDR1 is LGHNA and CDR2 is YSLEER. Trimming stripped 4 bases from V and 4 bases from J, with 13 bases between. CDR3 region: CASSPRRLLTGELFF. For the CDR3, the DNA is TGCGCCAGCAGCCCCAGGAGGCTTCTCACCGGGGAGCTGTTTTTT.

The V and J genes are TRBV12-5 and TRBJ2-1; D is perhaps TRBD1 (6 bases). V was shortened by 2 bases and J by 0 bases, with 23 bases between the two germline ends. The CDR3 has 20 residues. Germline lookup yields CDR1 LGHNT and CDR2 FRNRAP. This CDR3 reads CASGLSPSGGPSISYNEQFF. The CDR3 DNA is TGTGCTAGTGGTTTGTCCCCTTCTGGGGGCCCAAGTATCTCCTACAATGAGCAGTTCTTC.

The rearrangement joins TRBV27 to TRBJ1-5; D perhaps matches TRBD1 (6 bases). The germline V and J ends were trimmed by 6 bases and 3 bases, with 12 bases remaining between them. The V gene's germline CDR1 is MNHEY and CDR2 SMNVEV (reference sequence). The CDR3 runs 14 residues. The CDR3 DNA sequence: TGTGCCAGCAGGCAAACAGGGATCAATCAGCCCCAGCATTTT. It is translated as CASRQTGINQPQHF.

The CDR3 nucleotides are TGTGCCAGCAGCTTCTCCGGGACAGGGGGCTCCGGGGAGCTGTTTTTT. Protein: CASSFSGTGGSGELFF. The chain employs TRBV7-2 and TRBJ2-2; TRBD1 agrees at 12 bases. V lost 3 bases, J lost 6 bases, and 5 bases stayed unmatched. Germline V CDR1 and CDR2: SGHTA, FQGNSA. There are 16 residues in the CDR3.

The chain uses TRBV4-1 and TRBJ1-1; D not resolved. Germline V gene sequence: CDR1 MGHRA, CDR2 YSYEKL. The CDR3 totals 17 residues. Trimming pared 0 bases from V and 1 base from J, leaving 15 bases between. CDR3 protein: CASSQEKRGVGNTEAFF. CDR3 nucleotide sequence: TGCGCCAGCAGCCAAGAGAAGCGGGGTGTGGGGAACACTGAAGCTTTCTTT.

This clone was seen only once. The chain links TRBV6-5 to TRBJ1-4; D unresolved. Trimming cost V 0 bases and J 4 bases, with 9 bases left between them. The CDR3 extends over 15 amino acids. The germline gives CDR1 MNHEY, CDR2 SVGAGI. The CDR3 nucleotides are TGTGCCAGCAGTTACTCGGGAACTGGTAATGAAAAACTGTTTTTT. Amino acids: CASSYSGTGNEKLFF.

The chain is built from TRBV19 and TRBJ1-5; TRBD1 is a possible D gene (5 bases). V lost 3 bases to trimming and J lost 0 bases, with 12 bases between them. This CDR3 comprises 16 residues. In germline, CDR1 is LNHDA, CDR2 SQIVND (reference sequence). DNA of the CDR3: TGTGCCAGTAGTATCTGGGGGTTATATAGCAATCAGCCCCAGCATTTT. Amino acid sequence: CASSIWGLYSNQPQHF.